A selection of T cell receptor beta chains follows, all from one sample in a study of cytomegalovirus exposure and HLA in healthy donors. The assay was immunoSEQ multiplex PCR, and TCRdb's table has in-frame clones only and misses some. This table holds around 180,000 clones, roughly 71% found once. Sequenced: PBMCs. Receptor source: a girl under 18 in good health and CMV-seronegative. CDR3s include the opening cysteine and the closing phenylalanine or tryptophan. A D gene is named only where the DNA matches it firmly. Not all rows give a size; the values are once, few, many and, for expanded clones, a class.

>TRBJ1-3|TRBV6-5|16|TRBD1|-
CASSFLTGGAGNTIYF
TGTGCCAGCAGTTTCTTGACAGGGGGTGCCGGAAACACCATATATTTT
>TRBJ2-1|TRBV7-3|15|TRBD2|-
CASSLKALSGREQFF
TGTGCCAGCAGCTTAAAGGCGCTTAGCGGGAGGGAGCAGTTCTTC
>TRBJ2-7|TRBV7-8|15|TRBD1|few
CASSQPRDRVDEQYF
TGTGCCAGCAGCCAACCCCGGGACAGGGTGGACGAGCAGTACTTC
>TRBJ1-2|TRBV13|15|TRBD1|once
CASSLVGDRDYGYTF
TGTGCCAGCAGCTTAGTAGGGGACAGGGACTATGGCTACACCTTC
>TRBJ1-5|TRBV5-1|16|-|-
CASSLVAGDSNQPQHF
TGCGCCAGCAGCTTGGTAGCGGGGGATAGCAATCAGCCCCAGCATTTT
>TRBJ2-3|TRBV27|15|-|-
CASSLSSATPDTQYF
TGTGCCAGCAGCCTTTCCTCAGCGACCCCAGATACGCAGTATTTT
>TRBJ2-5|TRBV10-2|13|TRBD2|few
CASRLAGEETQYF
TGCGCCAGCCGACTAGCGGGGGAAGAGACCCAGTACTTC
>TRBJ1-3|TRBV6-8|14|-|-
CAIRVSCSGNTIYF
TGTGCCATCAGGGTGAGTTGCTCTGGAAACACCATATATTTT
>TRBJ2-5|TRBV9|16|-|-
CASSVSPEGLQETQYF
TGTGCCAGCAGCGTGAGCCCGGAGGGGCTCCAAGAGACCCAGTACTTC
>TRBJ1-1|TRBV9|14|TRBD1|-
CASSPTGGNTEAFF
TGTGCCAGCAGCCCGACAGGGGGTAACACTGAAGCTTTCTTT
>TRBJ2-7|TRBV7-6|12|-|-
CASGSVSYEQYF
TGTGCCAGCGGAAGCGTCTCCTACGAGCAGTACTTC
>TRBJ1-2|TRBV5-1|13|-|few
CASSLQGDYGYTF
TGCGCCAGCAGCTTACAAGGAGACTATGGCTACACCTTC
>TRBJ1-3|TRBV5-1|14|-|-
CASSPRTAGNTIYF
TGCGCCAGCAGCCCGAGGACAGCCGGAAACACCATATATTTT